These 19 T cell receptor beta chains share one sample of origin, sequenced in a study of T cells in Graves' hyperthyroidism and ophthalmopathy. RNA transcripts yielded amplified TCR beta CDR3 regions. Carried out on the TCR CDR3, a first-round RT-PCR used the HTBI primer set. Each CDR3 protein gets one entry after TCRdb re-called the multiplex PCR reads with MiXCR. The sample lists roughly 800,000 distinct CDR3 sequences, approximately 40% seen once, with over 8% in the top ten. Sample: blood. The receptors were gathered from a man between 18 and 35 years old with Graves' hyperthyroidism.

The chain carries TRBV2 and TRBJ2-5, with D perhaps TRBD2 (5 bases). CDR1 and CDR2 from the germline V gene are SNHLY and FYNNEI. Trimming cost V 5 bases and J 5 bases, with 18 bases left between them. This CDR3 spans 15 amino acids. The CDR3 region has the DNA TGTGCCAGCAGTTACTCGAAAGGTCGCGGGGAGACCCAGTACTTC. It is translated as CASSYSKGRGETQYF.

This clonotype was counted ten times or more. V and J are TRBV5-4 and TRBJ2-6; no clear D gene. Germline-derived CDR1 and CDR2 are SGHNT and YYREEE (reference sequence). The V end was cut by 2 bases, the J end by 0 bases, with 6 bases between. The CDR3 has 15 residues. This CDR3 reads CASSFEGSGANVLTF. CDR3 in DNA: TGTGCCAGCAGCTTCGAAGGCTCTGGGGCCAACGTCCTGACTTTC.

In the case of this clonotype: The CDR3 carries no conserved terminal phenylalanine or tryptophan, so it likely arises from a read error. It is unclear where the CDR3 begins or ends on the DNA, so no DNA is shown, and the CDR3 is as TCRdb lists it. The chain employs TRBV19 and TRBJ1-1. Inclusive of both ends, the CDR3 amounts to 8 amino acids. Germline V lookup: CDR1 LNHDA, CDR2 SQIVND (reference sequence). CDR3 sequence reads: CASSIDTA.

The chain couples TRBV6-5 to TRBJ2-5, with D tentatively TRBD2 (5 bases). The V and J ends lost 6 bases and 5 bases respectively, with 16 bases between them. The CDR3 spans 14 residues. Germline V gives CDR1 MNHEY, CDR2 SVGAGI. For the CDR3, the DNA is TGTGCCAGCAGAGAAGGCTCGGAGGCCGAGACCCAGTACTTC. Translating it yields CASREGSEAETQYF.

The chain combines TRBV12-3 or TRBV12-4 with TRBJ1-2; 7 bases align to TRBD1. V lost 6 bases and J lost 0; bases outside the gene matches: 10. The CDR3 is 16 residues long. The CDR3 sequence: CASRDTGDPSNYGYTF. CDR3 bases: TGTGCCAGCAGAGACACAGGGGACCCTTCTAACTATGGCTACACCTTC.

The J gene is TRBJ2-3, the V gene TRBV15; D is ambiguous. The CDR3 extends over 14 amino acids. CDR1 is LNHNV, CDR2 YYDKDF, per germline (reference sequence). Between the trimmed V and J ends, which lost 1 base and 3 bases, there was a span of 8 bases. This chain's CDR3 is CATSRAVGTDTQYF. As DNA, the CDR3 is TGTGCCACCAGCAGAGCGGTCGGGACAGATACGCAGTATTTT.

V gene TRBV20-1 combines with J gene TRBJ1-6, with a tentative D call TRBD1 (5 bases). Per the germline V gene, CDR1 is DFQATT and CDR2 is SNEGSKA (reference sequence). The CDR3 has 15 residues. V was cut by 6 bases and J by 4 bases, with 16 bases left in between. CDR3: CSARRGMGYNSPLHF. In DNA form, the CDR3 reads TGCAGTGCCCGACGGGGGATGGGATATAATTCACCCCTCCACTTT.

The gene calls are TRBV29-1 and TRBJ2-7, with D possibly matching TRBD1 (5 bases). The CDR3 is 13 residues long. Trimming took off 7 bases at V and 7 bases at J, with 20 bases between the two ends. Looked up from germline, CDR1 is SQVTM and CDR2 is ANQGSEA. The CDR3, as DNA: TGCAGCGCAAGGGGTGGATGGGCGAATGAGCAGTACTTC. This codes for CSARGGWANEQYF.

With respect to this clonotype: Relative to the germline gene, one junction end is altered; a read error may explain this. The rearrangement joins TRBV7-9 to TRBJ1-6, with no clear D. The germline CDR1 and CDR2 sequences are SEHNR and FQNEAQ (reference sequence). There are 14 residues in the CDR3. The CDR3 nucleotides read TGTGCCAGCAGCGTGAGCTCCTTTAATTCACCCCTCCACTTT. It yields the protein CASSVSSFNSPLHF.

This clonotype has ten or more counts. The rearrangement uses TRBV2 and TRBJ2-2; unclear D gene. V dropped 3 bases and J dropped 5 bases, with 16 bases sitting between them. Germline V gene data show CDR1 as SNHLY and CDR2 as FYNNEI. The CDR3 contains 16 residues. CDR3: CASSDATARQTGELFF. The CDR3 DNA reads TGTGCCAGCAGTGATGCGACCGCTCGCCAAACCGGGGAGCTGTTTTTT.

This clonotype appeared many times. The rearrangement joins TRBV7-2 to TRBJ2-7; 9 bases are a match to TRBD1. Germline CDR1 and CDR2: SGHTA and FQGNSA. J gave up 4 bases and V 8 bases, and 0 bases lay outside the gene matches. This CDR3 region has 11 residues. In nucleotides, the CDR3 is TGTGCCAGCGGGACAGGGTACGAGCAGTACTTC. Protein: CASGTGYEQYF.

At least ten counts were recorded for this clonotype. The chain recombines TRBV14 with TRBJ2-5; D is perhaps TRBD1 (6 bases). Per the germline V gene, CDR1 is SGHDN and CDR2 is FVKESK. This CDR3 spans 14 amino acids. With 3 bases removed from V and 0 bases from J, the gap between germline ends came to 8 bases. CDR3 DNA: TGTGCCAGCAGCCATACAGGGTACCAAGAGACCCAGTACTTC. Translated: CASSHTGYQETQYF.

The chain is built from TRBV15 and TRBJ2-7; D might be TRBD2 (7 bases). CDR1 is LNHNV, CDR2 YYDKDF, per germline (reference sequence). V was clipped by 0 bases and J by 6 bases, with 15 bases between them. This CDR3 is 15 amino acids long. The CDR3 region is CATSRDSNGGLEQYF. Here the CDR3 DNA reads TGTGCCACCAGCAGAGATTCAAACGGGGGGCTCGAGCAGTACTTC.

This clonotype was seen at least ten times. The chain joins TRBV10-3 to TRBJ2-7; the D gene is possibly TRBD1 (5 bases). CDR3 length equals 17 residues. Germline V gene lookup returns CDR1 ENHRY and CDR2 SYGVKD. V was pared by 0 bases and J by 4 bases, with 19 bases between. Written as DNA, the CDR3 is TGTGCCATCAGTGAGTCGAAAGGATACCAGGGAATTTACGAGCAGTACTTC. Protein sequence: CAISESKGYQGIYEQYF.

V and J are TRBV10-1 and TRBJ2-7; D tentatively fits TRBD1 or TRBD2 (5 bases each). There are 14 residues in the CDR3. The germline V gene has CDR1 WNHNN and CDR2 SYGVQD (reference sequence). The ends were cut back, 3 bases at V and 5 bases at J, with 14 bases in the middle. The CDR3 protein is CASSDQGAVDEQYF. CDR3 sequence (DNA): TGCGCCAGCAGTGATCAGGGAGCCGTGGACGAGCAGTACTTC.

The gene calls are TRBV7-9 and TRBJ2-5, with D tentatively TRBD2 (6 bases). Trimming stripped 4 bases from V and 5 bases from J, with 26 bases between. This CDR3 contains 18 residues. Germline lookup yields CDR1 SEHNR and CDR2 FQNEAQ (reference sequence). Here the CDR3 DNA reads TGTGCCAGCAGCTCCTCCCCTAACGGGAGTCCCGGTTGGGAGACCCAGTACTTC. This encodes CASSSSPNGSPGWETQYF.

This clonotype appeared a few times. The rearrangement joins TRBV9 to TRBJ1-1, with D maybe TRBD1 (5 bases). The CDR3 covers 14 residues. V shed 3 bases and J shed 2 bases, with 11 bases lying between them. Germline V gene data show CDR1 as SGDLS and CDR2 as YYNGEE. The CDR3 is CASSATRANTEAFF. DNA for the CDR3: TGTGCCAGCAGCGCCACCAGGGCCAACACTGAAGCTTTCTTT.

This clonotype occurred a few times. This chain uses TRBV7-9 with TRBJ2-2, with 8 bases aligning to TRBD1. Trimming removed 2 bases from V and 3 bases from J; junction bases left unmatched: 5. Germline CDR1 is SEHNR and CDR2 is FQNEAQ (reference sequence). The CDR3 consists of 16 residues. CDR3 DNA sequence: TGTGCCAGCAGCTTACAGGACAGGGCGCACACCGGGGAGCTGTTTTTT. Translated, it gives CASSLQDRAHTGELFF.

The chain couples TRBV29-1 to TRBJ1-1; possibly TRBD1 for D (5 bases). Germline CDR1 is SQVTM and CDR2 is ANQGSEA. CDR3 length: 11 amino acids. V lost 7 bases to trimming and J lost 7 bases, with 13 bases between them. The CDR3 loop reads CSAQGGNEAFF. CDR3 nucleotide sequence: TGCAGCGCCCAGGGAGGGAATGAAGCTTTCTTT.